The 27 T cell receptor beta chains given below trace back to one sample, sequenced in a study of neurological immune-mediated disorders (dated by TCRdb to the late 2010s). In the paper's terms, the time point label means: longitudinal time-point 1 (baseline). Library preparation employed 5' RACE. Reads for this sample came from an Illumina HiSeq 2500. TCRdb passed the public sequencing reads through fastp at Q25 and MiXCR, retaining productive beta sequences. All rows with the same CDR3 protein become a single entry with the most common DNA and genes. This sample is represented by 55,000 to 70,000 distinct CDR3 sequences; around 10% of them were singletons. Of the sample, 5% to 8.5% falls within the top ten clones. Sample: PBMCs. All receptors come from a male donor with HTLV-1-associated myelopathy (HAM/TSP).

For this clonotype: One base away lies a much larger clone, so this may be a sequencing read error. J is TRBJ2-5 and V is TRBV27, with D tentatively TRBD1 or TRBD2 (6 bases each). This CDR3 region has 14 residues. In germline, CDR1 is MNHEY, CDR2 SMNVEV (reference sequence). The CDR3 coding sequence is TGTGCCAGCAGTTTATCGAGGAGGGGGGAGACCCGGTACTTC. Its translation is CASSLSRRGETRYF.

This clonotype has a count of ten or more. The chain has TRBV5-1 and TRBJ2-7, with 10 bases aligning to TRBD1. V gave up 0 bases and J gave up 5 bases; unmatched junction bases: 5. Germline V gene sequence: CDR1 SGHRS, CDR2 YFSETQ. The CDR3 is 15 residues long. CDR3: CASSLGQGAEDEQYF. CDR3 coding DNA: TGCGCCAGCAGCTTGGGACAGGGGGCGGAGGACGAGCAGTACTTC.

Points on this clonotype: This CDR3 fails to terminate in the conserved phenylalanine or tryptophan, so it likely reflects a read error. V gene TRBV6-6 combines with J gene TRBJ2-7; TRBD2 is a possible D gene (5 bases). Looked up from germline, CDR1 is MNHNY and CDR2 is SVGAGI (reference sequence). The CDR3 is made up of 15 amino acids. CDR3 amino acids: CASSYVRGVSYEQYL. In nucleotides, the CDR3 is TGTGCAAGCAGTTATGTCCGGGGAGTCTCCTACGAGCAGTACTTA.

In its sample, this clonotype was seen many times. CDR3 sequence reads: CSVREDQPQHF. Here the CDR3 DNA reads TGCAGCGTTCGGGAGGACCAGCCCCAGCATTTT. The chain has TRBV29-1 and TRBJ1-5; D ambiguous. The CDR3 consists of 11 residues. The V end was cut by 5 bases, the J end by 7 bases, with 9 bases between. CDR1 and CDR2 from the germline V gene are SQVTM and ANQGSEA.

This clonotype appeared many times. The chain links TRBV19 to TRBJ1-5, with a possible D match to TRBD1 (6 bases). The CDR3 loop spans 14 amino acids. Trimming took 5 bases from V and 7 from J, leaving 15 bases between them. CDR1 and CDR2 (germline): LNHDA, SQIVND (reference sequence). CDR3 sequence (DNA): TGTGCCAGTAGTTTTTCCGGGACAAGGCAGCCCCAGCATTTT. It specifies CASSFSGTRQPQHF.

The table lists this clonotype with many counts. The rearrangement links TRBV20-1 to TRBJ1-2, with D maybe TRBD1 (6 bases). The CDR3 covers 15 residues. Germline V gene data show CDR1 as DFQATT and CDR2 as SNEGSKA (reference sequence). Between the trimmed V and J ends, which lost 6 bases and 0 bases, there was a span of 17 bases. CDR3 DNA sequence: TGCAGTGCCCGACGGGGGGCTGGCACTAACTATGGCTACACCTTC. It encodes CSARRGAGTNYGYTF.

This clonotype has at least ten counts. V gene TRBV20-1 combines with J gene TRBJ1-6, with a possible D match to TRBD1 (6 bases). The germline gives CDR1 DFQATT, CDR2 SNEGSKA (reference sequence). This CDR3 spans 14 amino acids. V was cut by 0 bases and J by 9 bases, with 12 bases left in between. CDR3 DNA sequence: TGCAGTGCTAGAGATCAACAGGGAGGTTCACCCCTCCACTTT. Residues: CSARDQQGGSPLHF.

V is TRBV7-2 and J is TRBJ2-1; D may be TRBD2 (5 bases). CDR3 length: 15 amino acids. From germline, CDR1 is SGHTA and CDR2 FQGNSA. The V and J ends lost 5 bases and 0 bases respectively, with 11 bases between them. The CDR3 DNA is TGTGCCAGCAGCCCCCGGGATGGCTCCTACAATGAGCAGTTCTTC. Amino acids: CASSPRDGSYNEQFF.

This clonotype was found many times. The chain carries TRBV7-6 and TRBJ2-5; a possible D gene is TRBD2 (6 bases). In germline, CDR1 is SGHVS, CDR2 FNYEAQ. The CDR3 runs 16 residues. The germline V and J ends were trimmed by 5 bases and 1 base, with 17 bases remaining between them. The CDR3 DNA reads TGTGCCAGCAGCACAAGCCGGGGACTCTTCCAAGAGACCCAGTACTTC. This translates into CASSTSRGLFQETQYF.

The sample holds many counts of this clonotype. CDR3 coding DNA: TGTGCCAGCAGCTCCAGTAGCTCTGGAAACACCATATATTTT. Translated, it gives CASSSSSSGNTIYF. V is TRBV13 and J is TRBJ1-3; D not resolved. The CDR3 has 14 amino acids. Germline lookup yields CDR1 PRHDT and CDR2 FYEKMQ (reference sequence). Deletions cut 4 bases from V and 0 bases from J, with 7 bases between.

In this sample, this clonotype turned up many times. The chain is built from TRBV19 and TRBJ2-6; 8 bases fit TRBD1. The germline gives CDR1 LNHDA, CDR2 SQIVND (reference sequence). CDR3 length equals 18 residues. With V trimmed by 0 bases and J by 4 bases, 8 bases remained unmatched. CDR3 coding DNA: TGTGCCAGTAGTATAGATGCGGAACAGGGGGTCGGGGCCAACGTCCTGACTTTC. Translation gives CASSIDAEQGVGANVLTF.

This clonotype has at least ten counts. V and J are TRBV7-9 and TRBJ2-5; D possibly corresponds to TRBD1 (6 bases). Germline CDR1 and CDR2: SEHNR and FQNEAQ (reference sequence). Trimming left V 0 bases short and J 1 base short, with 15 bases between. The CDR3 consists of 17 residues. Here the CDR3 reads CASSLARGGFSQETQYF. The CDR3 region has the DNA TGTGCCAGCAGCTTAGCGAGAGGGGGATTCTCCCAAGAGACCCAGTACTTC.

In its sample, this clonotype was seen many times. The genes are TRBV12-3 or TRBV12-4 and TRBJ2-1; TRBD2 agrees at 9 bases. This CDR3 is 14 amino acids long. The V gene end was trimmed by 3 bases and the J gene end by 8 bases; junction bases not matched to a gene: 5. The CDR3 sequence is CASSLSGGSDEQFF. DNA of the CDR3: TGTGCCAGCAGTTTGAGCGGGGGGAGCGATGAGCAGTTCTTC.

In this sample, this clonotype turned up many times. The chain combines TRBV4-3 with TRBJ1-1, with 12 bases matching TRBD1. CDR3 length: 16 residues. CDR1 and CDR2 from the germline V gene are LGHNA and YSLEER. With 4 bases clipped from V and 2 bases from J, the junction kept 5 bases outside the gene matches. The CDR3 region is CASSRGQGAINTEAFF. Here the CDR3 DNA reads TGCGCCAGCAGCCGGGGACAGGGGGCGATCAACACTGAAGCTTTCTTT.

This clonotype was seen repeatedly, ten times or more. The chain carries TRBV9 and TRBJ2-7, with D perhaps matching TRBD1 or TRBD2 (5 bases each). Germline V gives CDR1 SGDLS, CDR2 YYNGEE. Trimming left V 1 base short and J 2 bases short, with 13 bases between. The CDR3 extends over 15 amino acids. This CDR3 is CASSVRDGKTYEQYF. The CDR3 DNA reads as TGTGCCAGCAGCGTACGGGACGGAAAAACCTACGAGCAGTACTTC.

This clonotype was observed at least ten times. The V gene is TRBV9, the J gene TRBJ1-2, with 7 bases that match TRBD1. The CDR3 runs 14 residues. The ends lost 3 bases at V and 4 bases at J; junction bases unmatched: 6. Germline V gene sequence: CDR1 SGDLS, CDR2 YYNGEE. CDR3 DNA sequence: TGTGCCAGCAGCGCGACAGGGACGGGCTATGGCTACACCTTC. It translates to CASSATGTGYGYTF.

This clonotype has at least ten counts. The V call is TRBV6-6, the J call TRBJ1-5; 11 positions match TRBD1. Germline-derived CDR1 and CDR2 are MNHNY and SVGAGI (reference sequence). With V trimmed by 0 bases and J by 3 bases, 4 bases remained unmatched. The CDR3 consists of 17 residues. The CDR3, as DNA: TGTGCCAGCAGTTACTCCTGGGACAGGGGGTCCAATCAGCCCCAGCATTTT. Protein sequence: CASSYSWDRGSNQPQHF.

This clonotype was seen many times. The chain joins TRBV20-1 to TRBJ2-7; D may match TRBD1 or TRBD2 (6 bases each). Trimming left V 0 bases short and J 0 bases short, with 12 bases between. The CDR3 is 15 amino acids. Germline V gene data show CDR1 as DFQATT and CDR2 as SNEGSKA (reference sequence). The DNA for the CDR3 is TGCAGTGCTAGAGATCCACGGGGGCCCTCCTACGAGCAGTACTTC. It translates to CSARDPRGPSYEQYF.

This clonotype was counted at least ten times. This chain connects TRBV28 to TRBJ2-5; 7 nucleotides agree with TRBD1. The CDR3 spans 15 residues. From germline, CDR1 is MDHEN and CDR2 SYDVKM. After removal of 5 bases from V and 2 bases from J, the junction contained 8 bases not matched to a gene. CDR3 protein: CASSPLKGAQETQYF. The CDR3 nucleotides are TGTGCCAGCAGTCCCCTAAAGGGGGCACAAGAGACCCAGTACTTC.

This clonotype was observed many times. J is TRBJ1-1 and V is TRBV20-1, with TRBD1 matching over 7 bases. Germline CDR1 reads DFQATT; CDR2 reads SNEGSKA (reference sequence). This CDR3 has 13 residues. Trimming cost V 1 base and J 8 bases; bases outside gene matches: 7. The CDR3 DNA follows: TGCAGTGCTAGAGGACAGGGACTAAGAGAAGCTTTCTTT. Protein sequence: CSARGQGLREAFF.

This clonotype has a count of ten or more. The chain combines TRBV12-3 or TRBV12-4 with TRBJ2-3; TRBD2 aligns across 9 bases. CDR3 length: 16 residues. V dropped 5 bases and J dropped 2; count of bases not matched to a gene: 8. DNA for the CDR3: TGTGCCAGCAGTCTTGGAGCGGGGGGCAACACAGATACGCAGTATTTT. As protein: CASSLGAGGNTDTQYF.

This clonotype was found many times. The rearrangement links TRBV28 to TRBJ1-1; D remains ambiguous. Germline assignment: CDR1 MDHEN and CDR2 SYDVKM. Trimming removed 3 bases from V and 3 bases from J, with 5 bases in between. The CDR3 sequence is 12 residues long. The CDR3 region is CASSFRYTEAFF. In DNA, the CDR3 is TGTGCCAGCAGTTTCAGGTACACTGAAGCTTTCTTT.

The sample holds many counts of this clonotype. The rearrangement joins TRBV5-1 to TRBJ2-1; D perhaps matches TRBD1 (6 bases). This CDR3 has 16 residues. The germline V gene encodes CDR1 SGHRS and CDR2 YFSETQ. The V end was cut by 1 base, the J end by 6 bases, with 17 bases between. The CDR3 sequence is CASSLLGQPLTNEQFF. The DNA for the CDR3 is TGCGCCAGCAGCTTGCTGGGACAACCTTTAACCAATGAGCAGTTCTTC.

There are many counts of this clonotype. DNA of the CDR3: TGTGCCAGCAGCCACCCGGGACTAGCGGGGGGGCCCAGGAATGAGCAGTTCTTC. Its translation is CASSHPGLAGGPRNEQFF. The V gene is TRBV7-2, the J gene TRBJ2-1; 16 bases fit TRBD2. Germline V gene lookup returns CDR1 SGHTA and CDR2 FQGNSA. This CDR3 has 18 residues. Trimming took 5 bases from V and 7 from J; bases not matched to a gene: 11.

This clonotype was seen many times. The rearrangement joins TRBV4-3 to TRBJ2-5; D is undetermined. Germline V gene sequence: CDR1 LGHNA, CDR2 YSLEER. V lost 4 bases and J lost 1, with 13 bases in between. The CDR3 covers 15 residues. CDR3 DNA sequence: TGCGCCAGCAGCCCCCGGGCTATCAGCCAAGAGACCCAGTACTTC. Amino acid sequence: CASSPRAISQETQYF.

The chain links TRBV5-1 to TRBJ2-3; 11 positions match TRBD2. CDR3 length: 17 residues. Losses at the gene ends were 4 bases for V and 2 bases for J; bases not matched to a gene: 9. CDR1 SGHRS and CDR2 YFSETQ come from the germline V gene. The CDR3 sequence is CASSRGLADRTTDTQYF. CDR3 DNA sequence: TGCGCCAGCAGCAGGGGACTAGCGGATCGGACCACAGATACGCAGTATTTT.

This clonotype was seen at least ten times. The chain couples TRBV12-3 or TRBV12-4 to TRBJ1-2, with no clear D. The CDR3 is made up of 11 amino acids. V was clipped by 7 bases and J by 9 bases, with 12 bases between them. Here the CDR3 reads CASTPLVRYTF. CDR3 bases: TGTGCCAGCACTCCGCTTGTCCGCTACACCTTC.